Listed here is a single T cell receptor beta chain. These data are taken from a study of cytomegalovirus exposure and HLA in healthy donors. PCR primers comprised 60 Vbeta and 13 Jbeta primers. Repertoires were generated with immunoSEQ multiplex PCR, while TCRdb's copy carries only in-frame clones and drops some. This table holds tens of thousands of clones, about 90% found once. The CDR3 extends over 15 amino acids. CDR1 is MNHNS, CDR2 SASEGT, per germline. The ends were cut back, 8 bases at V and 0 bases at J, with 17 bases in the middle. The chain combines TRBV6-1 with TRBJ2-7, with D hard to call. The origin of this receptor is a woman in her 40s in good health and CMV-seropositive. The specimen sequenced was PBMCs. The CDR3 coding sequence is TGTGCCAGCCTTCCCCGTCAGGCAAGCTCCTACGAGCAGTACTTC. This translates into CASLPRQASSYEQYF.